This T cell receptor beta chain was identified during a study of Ad26.COV2.S vaccination and SARS-CoV-2 variants. TCRdb's table, derived via immunoSEQ multiplex PCR, lists solely in-frame clones and lacks some. The repertoire holds about 350,000 clones, with less than 90% as singletons. Indicated treatment: around 19 received Ad26.COV2.S at low or high dose, single or two shots; about 5 received placebo; per-sample allocation not given. Sampling occurred on day 63 after the first vaccine or placebo injection. As for this clone: Its antigen is currently unknown.

The germline V and J ends were trimmed by 1 base and 6 bases, with 12 bases remaining between them. Germline V gene data show CDR1 as SGHTA and CDR2 as FQGTGA. CDR3 length: 14 residues. The study's findings and limits: Vaccinees showed greater spike-specific TCR breadth than placebo recipients. Measurement of non-spike TCR breadth gave similar results in vaccine and placebo recipients.

Sequenced here: peripheral blood, sampled in a trial of Ad26.COV2.S vaccine versus placebo. This sequence was found in a person aged 18-60 years who received the Ad26.COV2.S COVID-19 vaccine or a placebo. The genes are TRBV7-3 and TRBJ1-2, with D possibly being TRBD1 (6 bases). The CDR3 DNA reads as TGTGCCAGCAGCTTAAGCGGGGGGCTGGATGGCTACACCTTC. As protein: CASSLSGGLDGYTF.